Presented here are 27 T cell receptor beta chains from one specimen sequenced in a study of blood T cells in healthy people across ages. Primers used in a second PCR of roughly 6 to 12 cycles were a sample-barcoded 5' primer and a J-beta primer mix. MiXCR, run by TCRdb on the 5' RACE reads, gives a single entry per CDR3 protein. The sample holds 1.5 million to 1.9 million distinct CDR3 sequences, under 55% seen once. What was sequenced was blood. These TCRs come from a woman aged 18 to 35 in good health.

The chain joins TRBV10-3 to TRBJ2-3; D is undetermined. The CDR3 contains 16 residues. The germline V and J ends were trimmed by 3 bases and 1 base, with 14 bases remaining between them. Per germline, CDR1 ENHRY and CDR2 SYGVKD. The CDR3 protein is CAISDRTPRGTDTQYF. For the CDR3, the DNA is TGTGCCATCAGTGACAGAACACCCCGGGGCACAGATACGCAGTATTTT.

This clonotype was observed a handful of times. This chain joins TRBV6-5 and TRBJ2-3; 15 positions match TRBD2. Germline CDR1 and CDR2: MNHEY and SVGAGI. V lost 10 bases and J lost 3; bases outside the gene matches: 5. The CDR3 covers 15 residues. CDR3 protein: CATRTSGRATDTQYF. CDR3 DNA: TGTGCCACCAGGACTAGCGGGAGGGCAACAGATACGCAGTATTTT.

Remarks on this clonotype: Being one base from a much bigger clone, this may be a read error. V and J are TRBV20-1 and TRBJ2-5, with D possibly being TRBD1 (6 bases). The J call may be in error: the DNA end matches TRBJ2-1 better. The CDR3 spans 13 residues. CDR1 is DFQATT, CDR2 SNEGSKA, per germline (reference sequence). The CDR3 reads CSARPDRKETQFF. CDR3 nucleotide sequence: TGCAGTGCTAGACCGGACAGAAAAGAGACCCAGTTCTTC.

This clonotype occurred many times. The chain recombines TRBV5-1 with TRBJ2-5; 7 bases line up with TRBD2. Germline V gives CDR1 SGHRS, CDR2 YFSETQ. J gave up 2 bases and V 0 bases, and 1 base lay outside the gene matches. The CDR3 has 14 residues. The CDR3 region is CASSLGTSQETQYF. CDR3 DNA sequence: TGCGCCAGCAGCTTGGGGACTAGTCAAGAGACCCAGTACTTC.

This clonotype was observed a handful of times. The V gene is TRBV6-5, the J gene TRBJ2-7; 7 bases map to TRBD1. The germline V gene has CDR1 MNHEY and CDR2 SVGAGI. V was clipped by 6 bases and J by 7 bases; unmatched bases: 9. The CDR3 is made up of 13 amino acids. In DNA, the CDR3 is TGTGCCAGCAGCGACAGGGTAACCTTTGAGCAGTACTTC. Translating it yields CASSDRVTFEQYF.

The V call is TRBV20-1, the J call TRBJ2-5; D gene unclear. Trimming pared 3 bases from V and 5 bases from J, leaving 16 bases between. Per germline, CDR1 DFQATT and CDR2 SNEGSKA (reference sequence). This CDR3 spans 14 amino acids. The DNA for the CDR3 is TGCAGTGCTAGTAAAAGGGCCAGCAGGGAGACCCAGTACTTC. Encoded protein: CSASKRASRETQYF.

This clonotype was picked up a small number of times. This rearrangement joins TRBV10-3 to TRBJ1-1; D uncertain. The V and J ends lost 3 bases and 0 bases respectively, with 5 bases between them. The CDR3 loop spans 13 amino acids. CDR1 is ENHRY, CDR2 SYGVKD, per germline. CDR3 protein: CAISDAMNTEAFF. The CDR3 region has the DNA TGTGCCATCAGTGATGCGATGAACACTGAAGCTTTCTTT.

This clonotype was found a few times. The chain joins TRBV20-1 to TRBJ2-1, with D tentatively TRBD2 (5 bases). Germline CDR1 is DFQATT and CDR2 is SNEGSKA (reference sequence). The CDR3 extends over 12 amino acids. With 1 base removed from V and 10 bases from J, the gap between germline ends came to 11 bases. Here the CDR3 reads CSARVGADEQFF. The DNA of the CDR3 is TGCAGTGCTAGAGTCGGAGCGGACGAGCAGTTCTTC.

V and J are TRBV25-1 and TRBJ2-6; 10 bases are a match to TRBD1. The V gene's germline CDR1 is MGHDK and CDR2 SYGVNS. The CDR3 sequence is 19 residues long. J gave up 0 bases and V 3 bases, and 8 bases lay outside the gene matches. Written as DNA, the CDR3 is TGTGCCAGCAGTGATACTTGGGACAGGGGACTCTCTGGGGCCAACGTCCTGACTTTC. This codes for CASSDTWDRGLSGANVLTF.

This chain connects TRBV18 to TRBJ1-4; TRBD1 matches 8 bases. Germline values: CDR1 KGHSH, CDR2 LQKENI. The CDR3 has 16 residues. Germline trimming cut 2 bases from V and 8 bases from J; bases unmatched to any gene: 10. The CDR3 protein is CASSPGPGQVGEKLFF. CDR3 coding DNA: TGTGCCAGCTCACCAGGACCGGGACAGGTCGGGGAAAAACTGTTTTTT.

This chain links TRBV9 with TRBJ2-5; D possibly corresponds to TRBD2 (7 bases). Trimming took 3 bases from V and 11 from J, leaving 26 bases between them. The germline V gene encodes CDR1 SGDLS and CDR2 YYNGEE. This CDR3 region has 16 residues. The CDR3 coding sequence is TGTGCCAGCAGCGGGGTCAGGGGAGGGCTTGTCTATGAGCAGTACTTC. Protein sequence: CASSGVRGGLVYEQYF.

The rearrangement joins TRBV5-5 to TRBJ1-4; D unresolved. This CDR3 comprises 15 residues. V lost 4 bases, J lost 0 bases, and 10 bases lay in between. Per the germline V gene, CDR1 is SGHKS and CDR2 is YYEKEE (reference sequence). The CDR3: CASSALSATNEKLFF. CDR3 DNA sequence: TGTGCCAGCAGCGCCCTCAGCGCAACTAATGAAAAACTGTTTTTT.

The chain employs TRBV9 and TRBJ2-4; D gene unclear. The DNA matches TRBJ2-7 better at its end, which makes the J call doubtful. This CDR3 has 14 amino acids. CDR1 is SGDLS and CDR2 is YYNGEE in the germline V gene. Written as DNA, the CDR3 is TGTGCCAGCAGCGTAGAGGACGGATCCTACGAGCAGTACTTC. Amino acids: CASSVEDGSYEQYF.

This clonotype was recorded a few times. The gene calls are TRBV20-1 and TRBJ1-2; no clear D gene. The germline gives CDR1 DFQATT, CDR2 SNEGSKA (reference sequence). The CDR3 extends over 11 amino acids. Trimming took off 3 bases at V and 8 bases at J, with 10 bases between the two ends. CDR3: CSARWLGGYTF. The CDR3 DNA follows: TGCAGTGCTAGGTGGCTCGGGGGCTACACCTTC.

To note about this clonotype: An end of the junction differs from the germline gene, which may be a read error. The chain is built from TRBV6-5 and TRBJ2-7; D gene ambiguous. CDR3 size: 13 residues. Germline values: CDR1 MNHEY, CDR2 SVGAGI. The CDR3 nucleotides are TGTGCCGGCAGCCGTATACTCAGCTACGAACAGTACTTC. It encodes CAGSRILSYEQYF.

About this clonotype itself: At one end the junction does not follow the germline gene, possibly because of a read error. The chain links TRBV18 to TRBJ1-5; TRBD1 aligns across 9 bases. Germline CDR1 KGHSH, CDR2 LQKENI. The CDR3 contains 16 residues. CDR3 nucleotide sequence: TGTGCCAGCTCACCAGGGACAGGGAATAGCAATCAGCCCCGGCATTTT. Protein: CASSPGTGNSNQPRHF.

J is TRBJ2-1 and V is TRBV27; 12 bases are shared with TRBD2. V was pared by 9 bases and J by 9 bases, with 3 bases of the junction left unmatched. The CDR3 extends over 12 amino acids. Germline CDR1 reads MNHEY; CDR2 reads SMNVEV (reference sequence). Written as DNA, the CDR3 is TGTGCCAGTAGACTAGCGGGGGCTGAGCAGTTCTTC. Residues: CASRLAGAEQFF.

This clonotype showed up just a few times. This chain uses TRBV29-1 with TRBJ1-1; maybe TRBD1 (6 bases). The CDR3 runs 12 residues. Trimming pared 7 bases from V and 4 bases from J, leaving 13 bases between. CDR1 and CDR2 (germline): SQVTM, ANQGSEA. DNA for the CDR3: TGCAGCGGAGGACAGTGGAGCACTGAAGCTTTCTTT. This encodes CSGGQWSTEAFF. The variable domain in full, completed from reference TRBV29-1 and TRBJ1-1, reads SAVISQKPSRDICQRGTSLTIQCQVDSQVTMMFWYRQQPGQSLTLIATANQGSEATYESGFVIDKFPISRPNLTFSTLTVSNMSPEDSSIYLCSGGQWSTEAFFGQGTRLTVV.

The count of this clonotype is one. V gene TRBV29-1 combines with J gene TRBJ2-1, with D perhaps TRBD2 (6 bases). This CDR3 comprises 14 residues. The germline V gene has CDR1 SQVTM and CDR2 ANQGSEA. Trimming shortened V by 2 bases and J by 2 bases, and 10 bases separated the two germline ends. CDR3 residues: CSVERGLPYNEQFF. In DNA, the CDR3 is TGCAGCGTTGAACGGGGGTTACCCTACAATGAGCAGTTCTTC.

The chain couples TRBV10-3 to TRBJ1-1; D is unresolved. The CDR3 consists of 15 residues. Germline V gene data show CDR1 as ENHRY and CDR2 as SYGVKD. The ends were cut back, 0 bases at V and 3 bases at J, with 11 bases in the middle. The CDR3 nucleotides are TGTGCCATCAGTGAGTCGCCTGGGAAGGACACTGAAGCTTTCTTT. Translated, it gives CAISESPGKDTEAFF.

This rearrangement joins TRBV12-3 or TRBV12-4 to TRBJ2-1, with a possible D match to TRBD2 (6 bases). Between the trimmed V and J ends, which lost 1 base and 15 bases, there was a span of 10 bases. The CDR3 consists of 11 residues. The CDR3 region has the DNA TGTGCCAGCAGTTTAGGGAGGGACCGGTTCTTC. Translated: CASSLGRDRFF.

The sample holds a few counts of this clonotype. The chain uses TRBV5-1 and TRBJ2-2, with 7 bases lining up with TRBD1. CDR1 and CDR2 from the germline V gene are SGHRS and YFSETQ. V gave up 1 base and J gave up 2 bases; unmatched junction bases: 11. CDR3 size: 18 residues. CDR3 residues: CASSLRPTGVSNTGELFF. For the CDR3, the DNA is TGCGCCAGCAGCTTGCGTCCTACAGGGGTTAGTAACACCGGGGAGCTGTTTTTT.

The V call is TRBV7-2, the J call TRBJ2-7; possible D gene TRBD2, 6 bases. The CDR3 runs to 13 residues. Germline lookup yields CDR1 SGHTA and CDR2 FQGNSA. V was cut by 4 bases and J by 6 bases, with 13 bases left in between. The CDR3 sequence is CASSSVLAPEQYF. The CDR3 bases are TGTGCCAGCAGCTCAGTACTAGCTCCCGAGCAGTACTTC. Full variable domain (missing parts from reference TRBV7-2 and TRBJ2-7): GAGVSQSPSNKVTEKGKDVELRCDPISGHTALYWYRQSLGQGLEFLIYFQGNSAPDKSGLPSDRFSAERTGGSVSTLTIQRTQQEDSAVYLCASSSVLAPEQYFGPGTRLTVT.

The genes are TRBV4-1 and TRBJ1-2; 11 bases align to TRBD1. Per germline, CDR1 MGHRA and CDR2 YSYEKL. This CDR3 spans 19 amino acids. The junction had 11 bases not matched to a gene; V was cut back by 1 base and J by 1 base. CDR3 in amino acids: CASSQVAGTGGLRNYGYTF. CDR3 in DNA: TGCGCCAGCAGCCAAGTCGCCGGGACAGGGGGTCTCCGTAACTATGGCTACACCTTC.

This clonotype is a singleton in its sample. The gene calls are TRBV7-3 and TRBJ2-5; 10 bases are a match to TRBD2. Germline V gene sequence: CDR1 SGHTA, CDR2 FQGTGA. The CDR3 is made up of 15 amino acids. V lost 3 bases and J lost 11; bases outside the gene matches: 12. The CDR3 bases are TGTGCCAGCAGCTTTACACTAGCGGGGTACAATGAGCAGTACTTC. It specifies CASSFTLAGYNEQYF.

This chain uses TRBV19 with TRBJ2-1; 7 nucleotides match TRBD1. The CDR3 has 13 amino acids. V gave up 5 bases and J gave up 5 bases; unmatched junction bases: 3. CDR1 is LNHDA and CDR2 is SQIVND in the germline V gene (reference sequence). The DNA of the CDR3 is TGTGCCAGTAGTTACAGGGGTCACAATGAGCAGTTCTTC. Its protein product is CASSYRGHNEQFF.

The CDR3 sequence: CSVVFDRRSSYEQYF. The CDR3 DNA reads TGCAGCGTTGTGTTCGACAGGAGATCCTCCTACGAGCAGTACTTC. The V call is TRBV29-1, the J call TRBJ2-4; possible D gene TRBD1, 6 bases. Near its end, the DNA agrees better with TRBJ2-7, so the J call may be wrong. The V gene's germline CDR1 is SQVTM and CDR2 ANQGSEA. The CDR3 extends over 15 amino acids.